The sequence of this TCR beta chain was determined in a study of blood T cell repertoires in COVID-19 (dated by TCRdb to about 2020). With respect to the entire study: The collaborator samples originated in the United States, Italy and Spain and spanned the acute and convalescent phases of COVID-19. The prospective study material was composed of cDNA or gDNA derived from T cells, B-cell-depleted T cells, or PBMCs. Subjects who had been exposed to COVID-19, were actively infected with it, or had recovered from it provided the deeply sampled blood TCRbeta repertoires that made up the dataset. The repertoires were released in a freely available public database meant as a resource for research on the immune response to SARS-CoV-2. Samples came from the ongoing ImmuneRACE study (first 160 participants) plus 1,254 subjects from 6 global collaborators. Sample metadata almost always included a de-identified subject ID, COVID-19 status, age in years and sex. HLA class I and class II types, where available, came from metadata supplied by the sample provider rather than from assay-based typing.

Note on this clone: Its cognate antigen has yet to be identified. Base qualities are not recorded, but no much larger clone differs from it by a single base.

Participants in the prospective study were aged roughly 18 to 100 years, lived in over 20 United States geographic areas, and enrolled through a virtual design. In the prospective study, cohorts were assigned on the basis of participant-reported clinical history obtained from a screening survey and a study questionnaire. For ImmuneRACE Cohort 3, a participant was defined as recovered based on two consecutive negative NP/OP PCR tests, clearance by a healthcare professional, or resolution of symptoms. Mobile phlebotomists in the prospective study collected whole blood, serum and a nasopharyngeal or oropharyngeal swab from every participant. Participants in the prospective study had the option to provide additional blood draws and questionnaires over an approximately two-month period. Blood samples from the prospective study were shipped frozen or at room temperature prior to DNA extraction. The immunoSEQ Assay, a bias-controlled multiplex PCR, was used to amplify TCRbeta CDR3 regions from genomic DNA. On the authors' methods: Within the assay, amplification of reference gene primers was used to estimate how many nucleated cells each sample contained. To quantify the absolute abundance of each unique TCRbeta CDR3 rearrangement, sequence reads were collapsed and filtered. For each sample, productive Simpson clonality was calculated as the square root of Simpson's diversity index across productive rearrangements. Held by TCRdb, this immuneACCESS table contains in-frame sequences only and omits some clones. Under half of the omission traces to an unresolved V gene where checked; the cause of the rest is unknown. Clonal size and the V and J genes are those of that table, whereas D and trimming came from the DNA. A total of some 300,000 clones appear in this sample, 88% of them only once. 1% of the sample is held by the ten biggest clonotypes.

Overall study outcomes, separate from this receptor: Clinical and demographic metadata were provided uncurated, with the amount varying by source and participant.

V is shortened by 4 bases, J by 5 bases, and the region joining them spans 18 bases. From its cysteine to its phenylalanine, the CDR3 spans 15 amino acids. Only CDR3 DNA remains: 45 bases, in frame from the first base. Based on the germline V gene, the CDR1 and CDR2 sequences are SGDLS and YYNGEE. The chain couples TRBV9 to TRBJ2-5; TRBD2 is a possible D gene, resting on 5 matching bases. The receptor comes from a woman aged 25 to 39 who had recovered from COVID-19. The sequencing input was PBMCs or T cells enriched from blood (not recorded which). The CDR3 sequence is CASSSRTPTSETQYF. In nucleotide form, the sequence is TGTGCCAGCAGCTCACGGACTCCTACGTCGGAGACCCAGTACTTC.